Described below is a single T cell receptor (beta chain) sequence and its context. As yet, its antigen is unknown. Profiling relied on immunoSEQ multiplex PCR, and the TCRdb table lists in-frame clones only, not all of them. The table lists 130,000 to 150,000 clones, 88% of them singletons. Looked up from germline, CDR1 is SGHTA and CDR2 is FQGNSA. The CDR3 runs 13 residues. The V and J ends lost 2 bases and 10 bases respectively, with 15 bases between them. This sample was included in a study of T cell responses to AZD1222 COVID-19 vaccine. Study information: Pooling was applied to second doses at about 4 or about 12 weeks.

Study conclusions and caveats: Baseline testing showed seropositivity in only five or six AZD1222 recipients. Among the donors, most were white British and more were female, and clonal diversity was possibly underestimated.

This chain connects TRBV7-2 to TRBJ2-7, with unresolved D. The sequenced sample was peripheral blood, obtained on day 0 of AZD1222 vaccination. The sequence came from an adult in good health. The chain's CDR3 is CASSLRVEDGQYF. As DNA, the CDR3 is TGTGCCAGCAGCTTAAGGGTTGAGGATGGCCAGTACTTC.